This record looks at one T cell receptor (beta chain) sequence and its context. Its target is unknown. This record belongs to a study of vaccination effects on CD4 cells after COVID-19. Study-wide background: Each participant received a vaccine that was either BNT162b2 or mRNA-1273, given as two doses. Pre-vaccine samples were drawn 16 days and one week before the first dose.

Antigen-specific CD4+ T cells were expanded (with viral peptide pools) by the ViraFEST assay ahead of sequencing. When less than 12 days of culture had elapsed, CD4+ T cells were isolated. Infection with SARS-CoV-2 occurred in the person between March and December 2020, and PCR confirmed it. In culture with approximately 10 IU/ml IL-2 and 8 to 10 ug/ml peptides, PBMC were grown at two million per well. This table comes from immunoSEQ multiplex PCR, and its TCRdb copy is limited to in-frame clones, with some not included. The data show more than 35,000 clones, over 60% seen once. The study, taken as a whole, reports: Only a few convalescent patients and no early post-infection timepoints featured in the study.

Trimming took 6 bases from V and 1 from J, leaving 21 bases between them. CDR3 size: 16 residues. The germline V gene has CDR1 SQVTM and CDR2 ANQGSEA. This specimen was CD4+ T cells from PBMCs cultured with HCoV-NL63 spike peptides, taken before COVID-19 vaccination. The sequence came from a human donor who had a prior SARS-CoV-2 infection. The V gene is TRBV29-1, the J gene TRBJ1-1; tentative D call: TRBD1 (5 bases). The CDR3 DNA reads as TGCAGCGTCCTACCTTGGGGCTTAGGGAAGAACACTGAAGCTTTCTTT. This gives the protein CSVLPWGLGKNTEAFF.